This is a list of T cell receptor beta chains from one sample in a study of control samples from healthy donors and cancer patients. The protocol was immunoSEQ multiplex PCR, while the TCRdb copy is restricted to in-frame clones and leaves out a portion. Here the sample spans around 120,000 clones, around 96% being singletons. Source material: blood. The source of these receptors is a man aged 25-45 years in good health. CDR3s include the opening cysteine and the closing phenylalanine or tryptophan. D genes are given only for firm matches. The size field is filled for only some rows; it gives once, few, many or a size class.

>NA|TRBJ1-2|TRBD1|TRBV2
TGTGCCAGCAGACTAGGACAGGGCAGAGGCTATGGCTACACCTTC
CASRLGQGRGYGYTF
>once|TRBJ1-5|NA|TRBV6-5
TGTGCCAGTAGTTACTCGGAGAGGCGACAGCCCCAGCATTTT
CASSYSERRQPQHF
>NA|TRBJ1-1|TRBD1|TRBV6-2/TRBV6-3
TGTGCCAGCAGTTCAGGGGGCTCTGTGAACACTGAAGCTTTCTTT
CASSSGGSVNTEAFF
>NA|TRBJ1-5|NA|TRBV27
TGTGCCAGCAGTGTGACAGGCCGCAATCAGCCCCAGCATTTT
CASSVTGRNQPQHF
>NA|TRBJ2-7|NA|TRBV7-9
TGTGCCAGCAGCTTATCGGGACCTGGCGAGCAGTACTTC
CASSLSGPGEQYF
>NA|TRBJ2-1|TRBD1|TRBV11-2
TGTGCCAGCAGCTTAAGTGTCGACAGGGGCAATGAGCAGTTCTTC
CASSLSVDRGNEQFF
>NA|TRBJ1-1|TRBD1|TRBV11-2
TGTGCCAGCAGCTCGCTGACAGGGCCTATGAACACTGAAGCTTTCTTT
CASSSLTGPMNTEAFF
>NA|TRBJ2-3|NA|TRBV5-4
TGTGCCAGCAGCCGGGACCGAGGGGATACGCAGTATTTT
CASSRDRGDTQYF
>NA|TRBJ1-2|NA|TRBV7-9
TGTGCCAGCAGCTCCCCCCCGGATGGCTACACCTTC
CASSSPPDGYTF
>NA|TRBJ1-3|TRBD1|TRBV30
TGTGCCCATAACCGGGGTGGGACAGGAGTATATTTT
CAHNRGGTGVYF
>NA|TRBJ1-1|NA|TRBV18
TGTGCCAGCTCACCATTCGGGAACCTGAACACTGAAGCTTTCTTT
CASSPFGNLNTEAFF
>once|TRBJ2-2|NA|TRBV5-4
TGTGCCAGCAGGACAGACGGGAACACCGGGGAGCTGTTTTTT
CASRTDGNTGELFF